This T cell receptor beta chain was captured by sequencing in a study of identical twins. Points from the study as a whole: In beta out-of-frame sequences, the excess sharing between twins was weaker. Potential partial confounding of zero-insertion analyses by invariant MAIT and iNKT cells was noted. Memory repertoires lacked the insertion deficit that abundant cord blood beta clonotypes showed.

Of note for this clonotype: Its target is not known.

The CDR3 consists of 13 residues. After removal of 6 bases from V and 4 bases from J, the junction contained 2 bases not matched to a gene. TCRdb re-analysed the 5' RACE reads in MiXCR, keeping a single row per CDR3 protein. The repertoire includes about 530,000 distinct CDR3 sequences, about 20% of them detected once, and around 0.48% sits in the top ten. The sample also formed part of further work on yellow fever vaccine responses in identical twins. That paper notes: Twins reportedly had a vaccine T cell response that seemed partly convergent, partly personalized.

This rearrangement joins TRBV12-3 or TRBV12-4 to TRBJ2-2, with 7 bases matching TRBD2. The TCR comes from a woman aged 18-29 years in good health. Sequenced sample: CD4+ T cells sorted from blood. The CDR3 region has the DNA TGTGCCAGCAGGTGGGAGGGCACCGGGGAGCTGTTTTTT. This codes for CASRWEGTGELFF.